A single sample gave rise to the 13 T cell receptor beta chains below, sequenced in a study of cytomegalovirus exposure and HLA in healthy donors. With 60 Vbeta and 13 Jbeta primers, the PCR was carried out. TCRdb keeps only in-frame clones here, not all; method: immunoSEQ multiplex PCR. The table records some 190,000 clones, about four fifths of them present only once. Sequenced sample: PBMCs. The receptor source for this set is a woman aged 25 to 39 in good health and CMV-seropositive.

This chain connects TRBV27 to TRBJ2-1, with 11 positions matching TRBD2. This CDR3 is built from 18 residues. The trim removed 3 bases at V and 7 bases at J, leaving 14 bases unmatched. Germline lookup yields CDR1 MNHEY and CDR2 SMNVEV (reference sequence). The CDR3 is CASSFLGLAAIKQNEQFF. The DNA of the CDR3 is TGTGCCAGCAGTTTTCTGGGACTAGCGGCAATTAAGCAGAATGAGCAGTTCTTC.

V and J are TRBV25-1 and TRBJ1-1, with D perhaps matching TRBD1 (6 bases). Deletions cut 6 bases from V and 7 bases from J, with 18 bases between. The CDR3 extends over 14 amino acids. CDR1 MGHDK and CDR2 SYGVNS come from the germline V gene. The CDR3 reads CASSRGASSYEAFF. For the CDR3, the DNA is TGTGCCAGCAGCCGGGGGGCATCCAGCTATGAAGCTTTCTTT.

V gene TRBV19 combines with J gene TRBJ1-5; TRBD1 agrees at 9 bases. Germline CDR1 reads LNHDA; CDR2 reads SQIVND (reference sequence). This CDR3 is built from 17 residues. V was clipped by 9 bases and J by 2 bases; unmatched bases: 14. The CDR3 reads CASQLGGTGSGNQPQHF. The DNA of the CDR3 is TGTGCCAGCCAATTAGGGGGGACAGGGAGCGGCAATCAGCCCCAGCATTTT. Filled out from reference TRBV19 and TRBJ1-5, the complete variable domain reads DGGITQSPKYLFRKEGQNVTLSCEQNLNHDAMYWYRQDPGQGLRLIYYSQIVNDFQKGDIAEGYSVSREKKESFPLTVTSAQKNPTAFYLCASQLGGTGSGNQPQHFGDGTRLSIL.

CDR3 protein: CASSHVATGKNIQYF. The CDR3 DNA reads as TGTGCCAGCAGCCATGTGGCCACGGGTAAAAACATTCAGTACTTC. V usage is TRBV5-6 and J usage is TRBJ2-4; D gene unclear. V was shortened by 4 bases and J by 4 bases, with 15 bases between the two germline ends. Germline V gene sequence: CDR1 SGHDT, CDR2 YYEEEE. The CDR3 runs to 15 residues.

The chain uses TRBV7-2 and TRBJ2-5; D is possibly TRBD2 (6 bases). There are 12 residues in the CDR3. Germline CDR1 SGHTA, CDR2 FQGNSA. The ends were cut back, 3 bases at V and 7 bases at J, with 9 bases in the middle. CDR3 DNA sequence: TGTGCCAGCAGCTTCGGGGAGGTGACCCAGTACTTC. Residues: CASSFGEVTQYF. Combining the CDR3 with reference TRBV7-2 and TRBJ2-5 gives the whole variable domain GAGVSQSPSNKVTEKGKDVELRCDPISGHTALYWYRQSLGQGLEFLIYFQGNSAPDKSGLPSDRFSAERTGGSVSTLTIQRTQQEDSAVYLCASSFGEVTQYFGPGTRLLVL.

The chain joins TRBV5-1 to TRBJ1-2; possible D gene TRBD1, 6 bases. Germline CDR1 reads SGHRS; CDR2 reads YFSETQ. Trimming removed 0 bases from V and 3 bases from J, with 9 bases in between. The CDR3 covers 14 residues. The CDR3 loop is CASSLVSGDYGYTF. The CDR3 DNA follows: TGCGCCAGCAGCTTGGTTTCAGGGGACTATGGCTACACCTTC.

CDR3 region: CASSFLWGGEADTQYF. CDR3 nucleotide sequence: TGTGCCAGCAGCTTCCTCTGGGGGGGCGAGGCAGATACGCAGTATTTT. V gene TRBV11-2 combines with J gene TRBJ2-3; tentatively, D is TRBD2 (7 bases). Trimming stripped 3 bases from V and 4 bases from J, with 17 bases between. CDR1 SGHAT and CDR2 FQNNGV come from the germline V gene. CDR3 length equals 16 residues.

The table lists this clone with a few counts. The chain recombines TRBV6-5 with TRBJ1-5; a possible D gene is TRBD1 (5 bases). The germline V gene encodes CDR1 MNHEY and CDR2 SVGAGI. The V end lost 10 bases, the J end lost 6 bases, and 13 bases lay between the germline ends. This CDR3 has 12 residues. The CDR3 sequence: CAIGRGGQPQHF. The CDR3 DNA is TGTGCCATCGGACGGGGGGGTCAGCCCCAGCATTTT.

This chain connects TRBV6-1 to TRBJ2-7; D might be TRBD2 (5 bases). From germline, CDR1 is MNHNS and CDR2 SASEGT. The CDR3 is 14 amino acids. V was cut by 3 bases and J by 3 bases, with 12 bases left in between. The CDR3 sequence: CASSEPWSGYEQYF. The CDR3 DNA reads TGTGCCAGCAGTGAGCCGTGGAGCGGCTACGAGCAGTACTTC.

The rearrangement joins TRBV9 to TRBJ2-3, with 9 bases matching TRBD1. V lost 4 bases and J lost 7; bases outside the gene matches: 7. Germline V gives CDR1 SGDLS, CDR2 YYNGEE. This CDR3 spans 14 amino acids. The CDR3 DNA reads TGTGCCAGCAGCCTAAGGACAGGGGCCTATACGCAGTATTTT. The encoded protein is CASSLRTGAYTQYF.

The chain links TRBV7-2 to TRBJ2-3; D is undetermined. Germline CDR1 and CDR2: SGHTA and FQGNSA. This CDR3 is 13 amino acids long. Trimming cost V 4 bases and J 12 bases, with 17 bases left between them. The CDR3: CASSSDIAHSQYF. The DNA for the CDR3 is TGTGCCAGCAGCTCAGACATCGCTCATAGTCAGTATTTT.

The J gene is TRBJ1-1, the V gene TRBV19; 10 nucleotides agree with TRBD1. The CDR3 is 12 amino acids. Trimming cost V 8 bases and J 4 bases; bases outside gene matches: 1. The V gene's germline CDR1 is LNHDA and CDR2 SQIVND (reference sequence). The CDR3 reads CASRTGGTEAFF. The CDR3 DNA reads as TGTGCCAGTCGGACAGGGGGCACTGAAGCTTTCTTT.

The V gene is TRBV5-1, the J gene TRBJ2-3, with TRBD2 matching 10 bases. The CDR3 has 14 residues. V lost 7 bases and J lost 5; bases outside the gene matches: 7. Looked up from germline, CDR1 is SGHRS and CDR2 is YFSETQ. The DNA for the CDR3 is TGCGCCAGCTTTCCAGCGGGAGGGGGAGATACGCAGTATTTT. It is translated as CASFPAGGGDTQYF.